This T cell receptor (beta chain) was captured in a study of pediatric ulcerative colitis. Findings and limits, study-wide: Compared with controls, ulcerative colitis showed greater blood-rectum clone sharing.

No immunosuppressive drugs were given to ulcerative colitis patients before diagnostic colonoscopy. Per germline, CDR1 MNHEY and CDR2 SMNVEV (reference sequence). This CDR3 is built from 21 residues. V lost 6 bases, J lost 4 bases, and 34 bases lay in between. This clone was seen only once. Its matching antigen is unknown. Method: immunoSEQ multiplex PCR; TCRdb's copy keeps in-frame clones and lacks some. The sample has under 45,000 clones; roughly 85% are singletons. The receptor comes from a girl aged 10 to 17 with moderate ulcerative colitis. This sequence joins TRBV27 and TRBJ2-1; D tentatively reads TRBD1 or TRBD2 (7 bases each). The sequencing input was blood. The CDR3 nucleotides read TGTGCCAGCAGACCAATTCCCCGAGGGGCAGGGGGGGAAGGGGATTACAATGAGCAGTTCTTC. This translates into CASRPIPRGAGGEGDYNEQFF.